Below, 32 T cell receptor beta chains from the same sample are listed, as sequenced in a study of shared clonotypes between healthy human individuals. TCRdb's table, derived via immunoSEQ multiplex PCR, lists solely in-frame clones and lacks some. The table lists 2 million to 2.5 million clones, just under 95% of them singletons. Sequencing input: naive CD4+ T cells from PBMCs. Subset reported: CD45RA+ positively selected. The source of these receptors is a man aged 18 to 35 in good health. Some clones in this sample may be carry-over from other donors' samples.

The rearrangement links TRBV6-1 to TRBJ1-2, with TRBD1 matching over 7 bases. Germline CDR1 is MNHNS and CDR2 is SASEGT. V shed 5 bases and J 4 bases; nucleotides not matched to a gene: 7. CDR3 length equals 14 residues. As DNA, the CDR3 is TGTGCCAGCAGTCCTCAGGGGGACGGCTATGGCTACACCTTC. This codes for CASSPQGDGYGYTF.

J is TRBJ1-2 and V is TRBV28, with D possibly being TRBD1 (6 bases). Looked up from germline, CDR1 is MDHEN and CDR2 is SYDVKM. This CDR3 spans 14 amino acids. The V gene lost 5 bases and the J gene lost 10 bases, with 20 bases spanning the gap. DNA of the CDR3: TGTGCCAGCAGTCCCCGGGGGGGCCCACTTGACTACACCTTC. It yields the protein CASSPRGGPLDYTF.

The chain has TRBV5-6 and TRBJ1-1; D unresolved. CDR3 length: 15 residues. V lost 4 bases and J 1 base, leaving 14 bases between the germline ends. Germline V gene sequence: CDR1 SGHDT, CDR2 YYEEEE. CDR3 coding DNA: TGTGCCAGCAGCCCGCAGACGGGCGGGAACACTGAAGCTTTCTTT. As protein: CASSPQTGGNTEAFF.

The chain joins TRBV11-2 to TRBJ2-3; D is undetermined. V was shortened by 4 bases and J by 4 bases, with 9 bases between the two germline ends. Germline CDR1 and CDR2: SGHAT and FQNNGV. This CDR3 is 13 amino acids long. This CDR3 reads CASSSGRSDTQYF. CDR3 coding DNA: TGTGCCAGCAGCTCCGGACGGTCAGATACGCAGTATTTT.

The chain has TRBV6-4 and TRBJ2-3; the D gene is possibly TRBD2 (5 bases). The CDR3 is 14 residues long. Trimming removed 8 bases from V and 0 bases from J, with 12 bases in between. Germline CDR1 MRHNA, CDR2 SNTAGT. The CDR3 region has the DNA TGTGCCAGCTCGCTAGGAGGTAGCACAGATACGCAGTATTTT. Translating gives CASSLGGSTDTQYF.

The rearrangement joins TRBV9 to TRBJ2-1; 7 positions match TRBD2. Per germline, CDR1 SGDLS and CDR2 YYNGEE. J was trimmed by 3 bases and V by 0 bases; bases with no gene match: 3. The CDR3 consists of 15 residues. CDR3 sequence reads: CASSVAGGHYNEQFF. The CDR3 DNA follows: TGTGCCAGCAGCGTAGCGGGAGGCCACTACAATGAGCAGTTCTTC.

This chain uses TRBV5-4 with TRBJ1-1; no clear D gene. The CDR3 runs 15 residues. Germline V gives CDR1 SGHNT, CDR2 YYREEE (reference sequence). Trimming pared 0 bases from V and 7 bases from J, leaving 16 bases between. This chain's CDR3 is CASSLAGARGGEAFF. DNA for the CDR3: TGTGCCAGCAGCTTGGCCGGAGCGCGGGGAGGTGAAGCTTTCTTT.

This chain uses TRBV25-1 with TRBJ2-6; possible D gene TRBD1, 6 bases. The V and J ends lost 3 bases and 8 bases respectively, with 17 bases between them. The CDR3 runs to 16 residues. CDR1 MGHDK and CDR2 SYGVNS come from the germline V gene. The CDR3 protein is CASSDYREGRSNVLTF. For the CDR3, the DNA is TGTGCCAGCAGTGATTACAGGGAAGGTCGTTCCAACGTCCTGACTTTC. Drawing the rest from reference TRBV25-1 and TRBJ2-6, the complete variable domain is EADIYQTPRYLVIGTGKKITLECSQTMGHDKMYWYQQDPGMELHLIHYSYGVNSTEKGDLSSESTVSRIRTEHFPLTLESARPSHTSQYLCASSDYREGRSNVLTFGAGSRLTVL.

This chain uses TRBV28 with TRBJ2-5, with unresolved D. Looked up from germline, CDR1 is MDHEN and CDR2 is SYDVKM. The V gene lost 3 bases and the J gene lost 5 bases, with 7 bases spanning the gap. The CDR3 covers 12 residues. CDR3 in amino acids: CASSFGAETQYF. Written as DNA, the CDR3 is TGTGCCAGCAGTTTCGGCGCCGAGACCCAGTACTTC.

In DNA form, the CDR3 reads TGTGCCAGCAGCGTACAGGGGGCTGGGACGAACACTGAAGCTTTCTTT. This gives the protein CASSVQGAGTNTEAFF. The chain carries TRBV2 and TRBJ1-1; the match to TRBD1 covers 9 bases. Germline loops: CDR1 SNHLY, CDR2 FYNNEI. This CDR3 is built from 16 residues. Losses at the gene ends were 6 bases for V and 1 base for J; bases not matched to a gene: 9.

The V call is TRBV5-1, the J call TRBJ2-2, with D unclear. V gave up 3 bases and J gave up 4 bases, with 7 bases separating them. The CDR3 consists of 13 residues. Looked up from germline, CDR1 is SGHRS and CDR2 is YFSETQ. The CDR3 DNA is TGCGCCAGCAGCTCCTTACGCACCGGGGAGCTGTTTTTT. Protein sequence: CASSSLRTGELFF.

The chain employs TRBV5-4 and TRBJ1-1; D is possibly TRBD1 (6 bases). From germline, CDR1 is SGHNT and CDR2 YYREEE (reference sequence). V shed 4 bases and J shed 4 bases, with 17 bases lying between them. The CDR3 totals 15 residues. CDR3 region: CASSPAAGVITEAFF. As DNA, the CDR3 is TGTGCCAGCAGCCCGGCCGCAGGGGTGATCACTGAAGCTTTCTTT.

The chain employs TRBV11-3 and TRBJ2-1; D gene unclear. The germline V gene has CDR1 SGHNT and CDR2 YENEEA. The CDR3 runs 14 residues. Trimming pared 0 bases from V and 10 bases from J, leaving 13 bases between. The chain's CDR3 is CASSLEGSLGEQFF. The CDR3 DNA follows: TGTGCCAGCAGCTTAGAGGGCTCCTTGGGGGAGCAGTTCTTC. Full variable domain (missing parts from reference TRBV11-3 and TRBJ2-1): EAGVVQSPRYKIIEKKQPVAFWCNPISGHNTLYWYLQNLGQGPELLIRYENEEAVDDSQLPKDRFSAERLKGVDSTLKIQPAELGDSAVYLCASSLEGSLGEQFFGPGTRLTVL.

V and J are TRBV6-1 and TRBJ2-5, with TRBD2 as a possible D gene (6 bases). This CDR3 has 15 amino acids. The germline V and J ends were trimmed by 6 bases and 2 bases, with 16 bases remaining between them. Germline V lookup: CDR1 MNHNS, CDR2 SASEGT. CDR3 nucleotides: TGTGCCAGCAGCGACCGTCCGGGAGAACAAGAGACCCAGTACTTC. It codes for CASSDRPGEQETQYF.

This chain uses TRBV5-1 with TRBJ2-7; 8 bases are a match to TRBD1. The germline V gene encodes CDR1 SGHRS and CDR2 YFSETQ. The CDR3 is made up of 15 amino acids. The ends lost 4 bases at V and 8 bases at J; junction bases unmatched: 14. Here the CDR3 DNA reads TGCGCCAGCAGCGATCCAAGATCAGGGGGCGTAAAGCAGTACTTC. Protein product: CASSDPRSGGVKQYF.

The chain uses TRBV5-5 and TRBJ2-2; 9 nucleotides align to TRBD2. With 5 bases clipped from V and 4 bases from J, the junction kept 6 bases outside the gene matches. The CDR3 extends over 15 amino acids. Germline loops: CDR1 SGHKS, CDR2 YYEKEE (reference sequence). The CDR3 spells CASRVAGVGTGELFF. The CDR3 bases are TGTGCCAGCAGAGTAGCGGGAGTCGGCACCGGGGAGCTGTTTTTT. Full variable domain (rest looked up from reference TRBV5-5 and TRBJ2-2): DAGVTQSPTHLIKTRGQQVTLRCSPISGHKSVSWYQQVLGQGPQFIFQYYEKEERGRGNFPDRFSARQFPNYSSELNVNALLLGDSALYLCASRVAGVGTGELFFGEGSRLTVL.

The gene calls are TRBV9 and TRBJ2-1; TRBD2 agrees at 8 bases. There are 16 residues in the CDR3. Germline-derived CDR1 and CDR2 are SGDLS and YYNGEE. The V gene end was trimmed by 0 bases and the J gene end by 4 bases; junction bases not matched to a gene: 6. CDR3 in amino acids: CASSVGPSGPYNEQFF. DNA for the CDR3: TGTGCCAGCAGCGTAGGACCTAGCGGGCCGTACAATGAGCAGTTCTTC.

The chain carries TRBV7-2 and TRBJ1-2; D unresolved. With 3 bases removed from V and 3 bases from J, the gap between germline ends came to 8 bases. The CDR3 runs to 13 residues. Germline V gene lookup returns CDR1 SGHTA and CDR2 FQGNSA. CDR3 nucleotides: TGTGCCAGCAGCTTCGCAGGTCACTATGGCTACACCTTC. This translates into CASSFAGHYGYTF.

The rearrangement joins TRBV7-3 to TRBJ2-3; weak D call: TRBD1 (6 bases). Germline-derived CDR1 and CDR2 are SGHTA and FQGTGA. The CDR3 extends over 14 amino acids. V was shortened by 5 bases and J by 2 bases, with 11 bases between the two germline ends. The CDR3 DNA reads TGTGCCAGCAGCCCGGCAGGGGCCACAGATACGCAGTATTTT. This codes for CASSPAGATDTQYF. Drawing the rest from reference TRBV7-3 and TRBJ2-3, the complete variable domain is GAGVSQTPSNKVTEKGKYVELRCDPISGHTALYWYRQSLGQGPEFLIYFQGTGAADDSGLPNDRFFAVRPEGSVSTLKIQRTERGDSAVYLCASSPAGATDTQYFGPGTRLTVL.

This rearrangement joins TRBV4-1 to TRBJ1-4; D uncertain. This CDR3 has 19 amino acids. CDR1 is MGHRA and CDR2 is YSYEKL in the germline V gene. V lost 4 bases to trimming and J lost 6 bases, with 27 bases between them. In nucleotides, the CDR3 is TGCGCCAGCAGCCGCGATCCGAGGACGTACGTACCCAGCGATGAAAAACTGTTTTTT. This gives the protein CASSRDPRTYVPSDEKLFF.

This chain uses TRBV7-3 with TRBJ2-1; D may be TRBD1 (6 bases). There are 15 residues in the CDR3. Trimming took off 2 bases at V and 8 bases at J, with 16 bases between the two ends. Per the germline V gene, CDR1 is SGHTA and CDR2 is FQGTGA. This chain's CDR3 is CASSLRGGWVDEQFF. In DNA form, the CDR3 reads TGTGCCAGCAGCTTACGAGGGGGTTGGGTGGATGAGCAGTTCTTC.

The CDR3, as DNA: TGTGCCAGCAGTGGAGGGGGCGCGGGCAAAAACATTCAGTACTTC. Its protein product is CASSGGGAGKNIQYF. The chain couples TRBV6-1 to TRBJ2-4, with 7 nucleotides matching TRBD1. This CDR3 is built from 15 residues. V lost 4 bases, J lost 3 bases, and 6 bases stayed unmatched. Germline assignment: CDR1 MNHNS and CDR2 SASEGT.

The V call is TRBV6-1, the J call TRBJ2-2; 7 bases line up with TRBD1. V trimming: 3 bases; J trimming: 7 bases; junction bases outside the gene matches: 5. The CDR3 runs to 14 residues. The germline V gene encodes CDR1 MNHNS and CDR2 SASEGT. The CDR3 DNA follows: TGTGCCAGCAGTGACGGGCAGGGGGACGGGGAGCTGTTTTTT. Its translation: CASSDGQGDGELFF.

This sequence joins TRBV6-1 and TRBJ1-4, with TRBD1 identical over 9 bases. The CDR3 consists of 15 residues. The germline gives CDR1 MNHNS, CDR2 SASEGT. V lost 6 bases, J lost 5 bases, and 7 bases stayed unmatched. The CDR3: CASSRPGQGNEKLFF. In DNA form, the CDR3 reads TGTGCCAGCAGCCGACCGGGACAGGGCAATGAAAAACTGTTTTTT.

This clone appeared once. The chain couples TRBV5-5 to TRBJ1-4, with 7 nucleotides matching TRBD1. Germline CDR1 is SGHKS and CDR2 is YYEKEE (reference sequence). CDR3 length: 14 amino acids. The V and J ends lost 0 bases and 6 bases, in that order; junction bases with no gene match: 2. The CDR3 sequence is CASSLGQGDEKLFF. DNA for the CDR3: TGTGCCAGCAGCTTGGGACAGGGAGATGAAAAACTGTTTTTT. Filled out from reference TRBV5-5 and TRBJ1-4, the complete variable domain reads DAGVTQSPTHLIKTRGQQVTLRCSPISGHKSVSWYQQVLGQGPQFIFQYYEKEERGRGNFPDRFSARQFPNYSSELNVNALLLGDSALYLCASSLGQGDEKLFFGSGTQLSVL.

This clone was picked up one time. The J gene is TRBJ2-3, the V gene TRBV6-1; the D is unclear. Germline CDR1 MNHNS, CDR2 SASEGT. The germline V and J ends were trimmed by 6 bases and 0 bases, with 13 bases remaining between them. CDR3 size: 15 residues. DNA of the CDR3: TGTGCCAGCAGGATTATAGGCTCTAGCACAGATACGCAGTATTTT. Its protein is CASRIIGSSTDTQYF.

Comments on this clone: Other DNA sequences in the sample encode the same CDR3. V is TRBV18 and J is TRBJ2-7; D is tentatively TRBD1 or TRBD2 (5 bases each). Germline values: CDR1 KGHSH, CDR2 LQKENI. V lost 1 base and J lost 0, with 7 bases in between. CDR3 length: 14 residues. The CDR3, as DNA: TGTGCCAGCTCACCACAGGGGAGCTCCTACGAGCAGTACTTC. Its protein product is CASSPQGSSYEQYF.

The DNA of the CDR3 is TGTGCCAGCAGTTTACTTCCCACCTCCTACGAGCAGTACTTC. Translated: CASSLLPTSYEQYF. The chain has TRBV28 and TRBJ2-7; D is ambiguous. Germline V gives CDR1 MDHEN, CDR2 SYDVKM. The CDR3 is made up of 14 amino acids. Trimming shortened V by 2 bases and J by 0 bases, and 8 bases separated the two germline ends. Full variable domain (missing parts from reference TRBV28 and TRBJ2-7): DVKVTQSSRYLVKRTGEKVFLECVQDMDHENMFWYRQDPGLGLRLIYFSYDVKMKEKGDIPEGYSVSREKKERFSLILESASTNQTSMYLCASSLLPTSYEQYFGPGTRLTVT.

This sequence joins TRBV19 and TRBJ2-6; D remains unclear. V was cut by 5 bases and J by 1 base, with 15 bases left in between. Germline V CDR1 and CDR2: LNHDA, SQIVND (reference sequence). This CDR3 has 17 amino acids. CDR3 sequence reads: CASSRNTLGSGANVLTF. The CDR3 DNA reads TGTGCCAGTAGTCGGAACACCTTGGGGTCTGGGGCCAACGTCCTGACTTTC.

The chain has TRBV7-8 and TRBJ1-1, with TRBD1 matching over 8 bases. J was trimmed by 5 bases and V by 3 bases; bases with no gene match: 8. Germline V gene sequence: CDR1 SGHVS, CDR2 FQNEAQ. The CDR3 length is 15 residues. CDR3 bases: TGTGCCAGCAGCTTTGGCAGGGGGCGAGGTACTGAAGCTTTCTTT. Amino acids: CASSFGRGRGTEAFF.

This clone showed up just once. The V gene is TRBV6-1, the J gene TRBJ1-1; perhaps TRBD1 as D (5 bases). Germline CDR1 and CDR2: MNHNS and SASEGT. The CDR3 has 14 amino acids. V lost 2 bases, J lost 3 bases, and 10 bases lay in between. The CDR3 reads CASSEIRVDTEAFF. CDR3 nucleotides: TGTGCCAGCAGTGAAATCAGGGTAGACACTGAAGCTTTCTTT.

This chain links TRBV10-3 with TRBJ1-4; no clear D. Trimming took off 1 base at V and 8 bases at J, with 5 bases between the two ends. Germline CDR1 reads ENHRY; CDR2 reads SYGVKD. This CDR3 has 12 amino acids. The CDR3 sequence: CAISEYQEKLFF. The CDR3, as DNA: TGTGCCATCAGTGAGTACCAAGAAAAACTGTTTTTT.